This passage covers 19 T cell receptor beta chains from one sample sequenced in a study of cytomegalovirus exposure and HLA in healthy donors. With 60 Vbeta and 13 Jbeta primers, the PCR was carried out. TCRdb's table, derived via immunoSEQ multiplex PCR, lists solely in-frame clones and lacks some. The sample has 130,000 or so clones, roughly 70% seen once. Sequencing used PBMCs. All receptors derive from a man aged 35-49 years in good health and CMV-seropositive.

The rearrangement joins TRBV5-6 to TRBJ1-5; 7 bases map to TRBD1. The V gene end was trimmed by 1 base and the J gene end by 4 bases; junction bases not matched to a gene: 14. CDR1 is SGHDT, CDR2 YYEEEE, per germline. The CDR3 totals 18 residues. CDR3 sequence: CASSLFAQGVSNNQPQHF. In DNA, the CDR3 is TGTGCCAGCAGCTTGTTCGCCCAGGGGGTGAGCAATAATCAGCCCCAGCATTTT.

The rearrangement links TRBV14 to TRBJ1-1; no clear D gene. V was pared by 2 bases and J by 4 bases, with 11 bases between. CDR3 length: 14 residues. CDR1 is SGHDN, CDR2 FVKESK, per germline. The DNA for the CDR3 is TGTGCCAGCAGCCAACTGGGCCCCGCCACTGAAGCTTTCTTT. Amino acid sequence: CASSQLGPATEAFF.

This rearrangement joins TRBV7-9 to TRBJ1-1; 7 positions agree with TRBD1. The CDR3 spans 14 residues. Germline lookup yields CDR1 SEHNR and CDR2 FQNEAQ (reference sequence). Trimming cost V 8 bases and J 5 bases; bases outside gene matches: 11. In nucleotides, the CDR3 is TGTGCCAGCGAAAGTACAGGGGATATGACTGAAGCTTTCTTT. Its protein is CASESTGDMTEAFF.

The chain carries TRBV7-9 and TRBJ2-1; tentatively, D is TRBD2 (5 bases). The CDR3 loop spans 15 amino acids. Per the germline V gene, CDR1 is SEHNR and CDR2 is FQNEAQ (reference sequence). The V gene lost 1 base and the J gene lost 9 bases, with 16 bases spanning the gap. The CDR3 loop is CASSLGRATLLEQFF. CDR3 sequence (DNA): TGTGCCAGCAGCTTAGGGCGGGCCACCCTCCTTGAGCAGTTCTTC.

This clone appeared many times. J is TRBJ1-5 and V is TRBV5-4, with TRBD1 matching over 7 bases. Trimming took 5 bases from V and 7 from J; bases not matched to a gene: 6. This CDR3 has 13 amino acids. Germline lookup yields CDR1 SGHNT and CDR2 YYREEE (reference sequence). CDR3 in amino acids: CASSYQGGQPQHF. The CDR3 bases are TGTGCCAGCAGTTACCAGGGGGGCCAGCCCCAGCATTTT.

J is TRBJ2-7 and V is TRBV14; D remains ambiguous. Trimming cost V 1 base and J 2 bases, with 3 bases left between them. This CDR3 comprises 12 residues. CDR1 is SGHDN, CDR2 FVKESK, per germline. The DNA of the CDR3 is TGTGCCAGCAGCCAAGGAGCCTACGAGCAGTACTTC. Protein product: CASSQGAYEQYF.

The CDR3 region is CSVQGDRGEIQYF. CDR3 nucleotides: TGCAGCGTACAGGGGGACAGGGGGGAAATTCAGTACTTC. V and J are TRBV29-1 and TRBJ2-4; TRBD1 agrees at 11 bases. The CDR3 extends over 13 amino acids. Germline lookup yields CDR1 SQVTM and CDR2 ANQGSEA. V lost 6 bases and J lost 10; bases outside the gene matches: 8.

The chain is built from TRBV5-1 and TRBJ1-4; tentative D call: TRBD1 (5 bases). The CDR3 extends over 15 amino acids. From germline, CDR1 is SGHRS and CDR2 YFSETQ. The V end lost 7 bases, the J end lost 3 bases, and 16 bases lay between the germline ends. In nucleotides, the CDR3 is TGCGCCAGCTGTTCTTCCCGGGGGGCTAATGAAAAACTGTTTTTT. Protein sequence: CASCSSRGANEKLFF.

The rearrangement links TRBV5-1 to TRBJ1-1; D is ambiguous. Germline lookup yields CDR1 SGHRS and CDR2 YFSETQ. Trimming cost V 3 bases and J 1 base, with 7 bases left between them. The CDR3 runs to 13 residues. The CDR3 region has the DNA TGCGCCAGCAGCTCCCAGGAGAACACTGAAGCTTTCTTT. The encoded protein is CASSSQENTEAFF.

The chain couples TRBV28 to TRBJ1-2, with D hard to call. Germline loops: CDR1 MDHEN, CDR2 SYDVKM. V lost 4 bases to trimming and J lost 7 bases, with 10 bases between them. CDR3 length: 12 residues. This CDR3 is CASSSTTSGYTF. CDR3 sequence (DNA): TGTGCCAGCAGTTCAACCACAAGTGGCTACACCTTC.

The rearrangement joins TRBV6-5 to TRBJ1-5, with D perhaps matching TRBD1 (5 bases). V lost 9 bases and J 0 bases, leaving 12 bases between the germline ends. CDR3 size: 14 residues. Germline V lookup: CDR1 MNHEY, CDR2 SVGAGI. CDR3 nucleotide sequence: TGTGCCAGTAGACAGTACGATAGCAATCAGCCCCAGCATTTT. Translated: CASRQYDSNQPQHF.

This chain joins TRBV5-4 and TRBJ2-6; D remains ambiguous. The germline CDR1 and CDR2 sequences are SGHNT and YYREEE (reference sequence). The CDR3 runs to 13 residues. Trimming took 2 bases from V and 4 from J, leaving 4 bases between them. CDR3 nucleotide sequence: TGTGCCAGCAGCTTACAGGGGGCCAACGTCCTGACTTTC. It specifies CASSLQGANVLTF.

This rearrangement joins TRBV18 to TRBJ2-7; weak D call: TRBD2 (5 bases). Germline V lookup: CDR1 KGHSH, CDR2 LQKENI. This CDR3 spans 15 amino acids. With 4 bases removed from V and 3 bases from J, the gap between germline ends came to 16 bases. The CDR3 reads CASSRVRGMGYEQYF. In DNA form, the CDR3 reads TGTGCCAGCTCACGGGTCCGGGGTATGGGCTACGAGCAGTACTTC.

This clone was counted only a few times. The J gene is TRBJ1-5, the V gene TRBV6-1; D is ambiguous. Per germline, CDR1 MNHNS and CDR2 SASEGT. Trimming shortened V by 8 bases and J by 3 bases, and 8 bases separated the two germline ends. The CDR3 consists of 12 residues. CDR3 nucleotides: TGTGCCAGCGTAGTAGACAATCAGCCCCAGCATTTT. Protein product: CASVVDNQPQHF.

The genes are TRBV28 and TRBJ1-4; tentative D call: TRBD1 (6 bases). The CDR3 spans 14 residues. Trimming stripped 4 bases from V and 11 bases from J, with 17 bases between. Germline CDR1 and CDR2: MDHEN and SYDVKM. In nucleotides, the CDR3 is TGTGCCAGCAGTTCCACAGGGAAATCAGGGAAACTGTTTTTT. Amino acids: CASSSTGKSGKLFF.

This clone has a single count. The V call is TRBV7-2, the J call TRBJ2-7; D unclear. The germline CDR1 and CDR2 sequences are SGHTA and FQGNSA. Trimming cost V 1 base and J 3 bases, with 16 bases left between them. The CDR3 loop spans 16 amino acids. For the CDR3, the DNA is TGTGCCAGCAGCTTAGGGGTCACTAATGGCGGCTACGAGCAGTACTTC. It encodes CASSLGVTNGGYEQYF.

This chain uses TRBV4-2 with TRBJ2-2; 8 bases align to TRBD2. Germline values: CDR1 LGHNA, CDR2 YNFKEQ. There are 15 residues in the CDR3. Germline trimming cut 0 bases from V and 6 bases from J; bases unmatched to any gene: 3. CDR3 protein: CASSQDVREAGELFF. The CDR3 DNA sequence: TGTGCCAGCAGCCAAGATGTGCGGGAGGCCGGGGAGCTGTTTTTT.

This clone was seen a few times. A far more abundant clone sits one base away, making this likely a read error. The chain recombines TRBV10-3 with TRBJ2-1; maybe TRBD2 (5 bases). Germline values: CDR1 ENHRY, CDR2 SYGVKD. CDR3 size: 16 residues. V lost 3 bases and J 0 bases, leaving 12 bases between the germline ends. For the CDR3, the DNA is TGTGCCATCAGTGAAGCTCGAGGGTTCTCCTACAATGAGCAGTTCTTC. Translated, it gives CAISEARGFSYNEQFF.

The genes are TRBV7-6 and TRBJ2-1; 13 bases map to TRBD2. The CDR3 totals 16 residues. From germline, CDR1 is SGHVS and CDR2 FNYEAQ. The V and J ends lost 2 bases and 7 bases, in that order; junction bases with no gene match: 5. The CDR3 spells CASSLKGGLAGNEQFF. The DNA of the CDR3 is TGTGCCAGCAGCTTAAAAGGGGGACTAGCGGGAAATGAGCAGTTCTTC.